This TCR beta chain was sequenced for a study of T cell clonality in common variable immunodeficiency. Study-level results: CVID subjects had higher TCRbeta clonality than healthy controls, most marked in about a third.

The length of the CDR3 is 13 residues. Germline V lookup: CDR1 SGHAT, CDR2 FQNNGV. V was trimmed by 5 bases and J by 2 bases, leaving 10 bases between them. TCRdb keeps only in-frame clones here, not all; method: immunoSEQ multiplex PCR. The data list fewer than 65,000 clones, none observed once; around 0.8% falls to the top ten. This clone appeared many times. Its antigen is undetermined. The CDR3 end lies 3 residues beyond the end of the read and is filled in from the germline J gene. This TCR was sampled from a person between 18 and 69 years old in good health. The genes are TRBV11-2 and TRBJ2-7; D call uncertain. Sequencing was performed on peripheral blood mononuclear cells. CDR3 bases read: TGTGCCAGCAGCCCCGGTCCTACCTACGAG. This gives the protein CASSPGPTYE. The CDR3, in full, reads CASSPGPTYEQYF.